The present entry profiles one T cell receptor (beta chain) with its context. Its target is not known. The PCR employed 60 Vbeta primers together with 13 Jbeta primers. Assay used: immunoSEQ multiplex PCR; TCRdb lists only in-frame clones, some missing. The data show tens of thousands of clones, with about 73% seen just once and 3.4% held by the top ten. This sample was taken from a study of cytomegalovirus exposure and HLA in healthy donors. General study results and limits: A later analysis linked a missense variant in DCLRE1C to the trimming of TCR beta V and J genes. Further analysis, carried out later, found HLA-associated TCR beta chains more clonally expanded than equally common other chains. One later analysis reportedly identified an Asian-associated ancestry cluster that showed fewer N-insertions than the roughly 640-donor mean. Through in vitro validation, a few CMV-associated chains were shown to be specific for CMV antigens.

After removal of 2 bases from V and 6 bases from J, the junction contained 7 bases not matched to a gene. The length of the CDR3 is 16 residues. From germline, CDR1 is SGHRS and CDR2 YFSETQ. Input material: PBMCs. The rearrangement uses TRBV5-1 and TRBJ2-2; TRBD1 agrees at 10 bases. This TCR derives from a woman aged 25 to 39 in good health and CMV-seronegative. The CDR3 DNA follows: TGCGCCAGCAGCTTCATAGGACAGGGGGAATCCGGGGAGCTGTTTTTT. The encoded protein is CASSFIGQGESGELFF.